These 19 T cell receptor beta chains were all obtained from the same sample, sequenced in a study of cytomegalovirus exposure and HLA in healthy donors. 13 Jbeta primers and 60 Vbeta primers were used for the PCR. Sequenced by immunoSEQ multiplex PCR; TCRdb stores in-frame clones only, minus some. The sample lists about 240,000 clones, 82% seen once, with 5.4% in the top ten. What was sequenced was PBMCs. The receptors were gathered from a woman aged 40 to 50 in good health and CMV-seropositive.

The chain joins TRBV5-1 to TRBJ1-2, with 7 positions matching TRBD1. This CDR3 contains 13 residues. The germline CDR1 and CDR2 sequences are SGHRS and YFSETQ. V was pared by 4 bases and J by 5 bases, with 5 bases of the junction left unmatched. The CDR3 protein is CASSTYRGYGYTF. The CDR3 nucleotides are TGCGCCAGCAGCACCTACAGGGGATATGGCTACACCTTC.

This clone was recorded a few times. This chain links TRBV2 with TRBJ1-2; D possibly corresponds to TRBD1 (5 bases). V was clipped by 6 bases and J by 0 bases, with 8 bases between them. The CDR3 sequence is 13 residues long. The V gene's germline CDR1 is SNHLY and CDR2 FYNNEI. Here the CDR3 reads CASRQVANYGYTF. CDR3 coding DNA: TGTGCCAGCAGACAGGTAGCTAACTATGGCTACACCTTC.

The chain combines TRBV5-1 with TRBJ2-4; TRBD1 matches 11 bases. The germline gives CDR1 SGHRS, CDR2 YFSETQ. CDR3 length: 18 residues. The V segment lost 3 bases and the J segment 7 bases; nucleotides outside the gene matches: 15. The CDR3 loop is CASSSSDRGLQLDNIQYF. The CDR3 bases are TGCGCCAGCAGCTCCTCGGACAGGGGGCTTCAACTAGACAACATTCAGTACTTC.

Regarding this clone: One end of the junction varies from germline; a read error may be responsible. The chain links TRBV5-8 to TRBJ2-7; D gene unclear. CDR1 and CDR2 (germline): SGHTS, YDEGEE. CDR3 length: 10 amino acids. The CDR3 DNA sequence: TGTGCCAGCAGCTTAATTACTTTGCACTTC. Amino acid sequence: CASSLITLHF.

CDR3 DNA: TGTGCCAGCAGCCCTACTAGACAGGGGTCCCTCTCTGGAAACACCATATATTTT. It encodes CASSPTRQGSLSGNTIYF. The chain links TRBV5-4 to TRBJ1-3, with 8 bases lining up with TRBD1. CDR3 size: 18 residues. Germline assignment: CDR1 SGHNT and CDR2 YYREEE (reference sequence). The V and J ends lost 4 bases and 0 bases, in that order; junction bases with no gene match: 12.

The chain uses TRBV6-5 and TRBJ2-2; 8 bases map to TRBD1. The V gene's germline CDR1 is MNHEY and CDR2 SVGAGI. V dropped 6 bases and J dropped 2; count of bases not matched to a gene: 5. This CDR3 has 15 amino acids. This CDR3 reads CASRAGQGNTGELFF. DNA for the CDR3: TGTGCCAGCAGGGCCGGACAGGGAAACACCGGGGAGCTGTTTTTT.

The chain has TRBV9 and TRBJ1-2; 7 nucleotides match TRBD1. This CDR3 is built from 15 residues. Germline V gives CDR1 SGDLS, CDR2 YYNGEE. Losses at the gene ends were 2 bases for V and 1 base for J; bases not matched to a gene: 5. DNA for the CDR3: TGTGCCAGCAGCGTCCGGGACAGCTTTAACTATGGCTACACCTTC. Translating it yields CASSVRDSFNYGYTF.

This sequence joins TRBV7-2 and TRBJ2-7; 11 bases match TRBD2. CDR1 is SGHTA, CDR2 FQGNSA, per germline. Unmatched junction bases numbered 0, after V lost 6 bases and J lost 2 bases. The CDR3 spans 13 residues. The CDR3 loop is CASRLAGAYEQYF. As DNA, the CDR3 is TGTGCCAGCAGACTAGCGGGGGCCTACGAGCAGTACTTC.

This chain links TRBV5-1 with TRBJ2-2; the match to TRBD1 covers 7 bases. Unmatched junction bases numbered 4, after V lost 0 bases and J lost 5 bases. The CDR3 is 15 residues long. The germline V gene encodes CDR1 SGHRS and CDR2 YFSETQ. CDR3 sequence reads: CASSLGTGATGELFF. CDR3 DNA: TGCGCCAGCAGCTTGGGAACAGGGGCGACCGGGGAGCTGTTTTTT.

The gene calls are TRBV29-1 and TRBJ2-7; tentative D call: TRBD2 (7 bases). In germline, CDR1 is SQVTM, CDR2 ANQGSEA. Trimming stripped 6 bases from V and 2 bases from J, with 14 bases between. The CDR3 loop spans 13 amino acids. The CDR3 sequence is CSVRGGGTYEQYF. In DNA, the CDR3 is TGCAGCGTCCGAGGGGGGGGGACCTACGAGCAGTACTTC.

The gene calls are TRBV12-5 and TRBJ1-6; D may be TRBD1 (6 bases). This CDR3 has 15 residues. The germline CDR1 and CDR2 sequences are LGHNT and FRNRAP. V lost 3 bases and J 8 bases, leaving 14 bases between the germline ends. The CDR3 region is CASGFMRGADSPLHF. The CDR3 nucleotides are TGTGCTAGTGGTTTTATGCGGGGGGCAGATTCACCCCTCCACTTT.

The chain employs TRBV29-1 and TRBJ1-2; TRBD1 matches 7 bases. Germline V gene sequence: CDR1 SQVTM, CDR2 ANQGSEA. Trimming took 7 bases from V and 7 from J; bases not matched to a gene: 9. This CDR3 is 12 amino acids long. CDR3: CSERTGSIGYTF. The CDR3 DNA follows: TGCAGCGAGAGGACAGGAAGCATTGGCTACACCTTC.

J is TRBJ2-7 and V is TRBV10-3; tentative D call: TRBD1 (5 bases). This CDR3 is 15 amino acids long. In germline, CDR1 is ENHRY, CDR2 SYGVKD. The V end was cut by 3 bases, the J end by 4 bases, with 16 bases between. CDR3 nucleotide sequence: TGTGCCATCAGTGAAGGGGTCCTCGGGTCTTACGAGCAGTACTTC. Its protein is CAISEGVLGSYEQYF.

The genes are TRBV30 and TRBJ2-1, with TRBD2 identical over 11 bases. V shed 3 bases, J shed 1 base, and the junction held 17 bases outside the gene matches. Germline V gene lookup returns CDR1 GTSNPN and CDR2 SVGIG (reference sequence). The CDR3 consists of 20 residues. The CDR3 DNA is TGTGCCTGGAGCCCTCAGGGGTTAGCGGGAGGGCTGAGGTCCTACAATGAGCAGTTCTTC. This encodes CAWSPQGLAGGLRSYNEQFF.

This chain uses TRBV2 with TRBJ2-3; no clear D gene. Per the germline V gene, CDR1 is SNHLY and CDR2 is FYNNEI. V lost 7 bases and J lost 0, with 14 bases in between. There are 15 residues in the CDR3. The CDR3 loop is CASTPLGTSTDTQYF. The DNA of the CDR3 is TGTGCCAGCACCCCCCTAGGAACTAGCACAGATACGCAGTATTTT. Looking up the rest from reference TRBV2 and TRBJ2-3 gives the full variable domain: EPEVTQTPSHQVTQMGQEVILRCVPISNHLYFYWYRQILGQKVEFLVSFYNNEISEKSEIFDDQFSVERPDGSNFTLKIRSTKLEDSAMYFCASTPLGTSTDTQYFGPGTRLTVL.

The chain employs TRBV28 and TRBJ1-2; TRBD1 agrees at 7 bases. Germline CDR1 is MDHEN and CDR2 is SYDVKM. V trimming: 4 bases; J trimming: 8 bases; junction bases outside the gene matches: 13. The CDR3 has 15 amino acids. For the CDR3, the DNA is TGTGCCAGCAGTTGGGGGACAGCTCCAGCAGAAGGCTACACCTTC. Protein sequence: CASSWGTAPAEGYTF.

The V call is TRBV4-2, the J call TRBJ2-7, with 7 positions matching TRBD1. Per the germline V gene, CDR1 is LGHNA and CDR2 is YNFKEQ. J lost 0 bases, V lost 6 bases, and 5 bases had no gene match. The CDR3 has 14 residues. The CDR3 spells CASRTTGSSYEQYF. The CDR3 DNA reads TGTGCCAGCAGGACGACAGGGAGCTCCTACGAGCAGTACTTC.

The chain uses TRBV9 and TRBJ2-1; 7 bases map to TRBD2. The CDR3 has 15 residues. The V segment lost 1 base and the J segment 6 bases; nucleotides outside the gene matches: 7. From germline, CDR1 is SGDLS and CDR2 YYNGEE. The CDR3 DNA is TGTGCCAGCAGCGTACGCGGGAGTAATAGCAATGAGCAGTTCTTC. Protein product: CASSVRGSNSNEQFF.

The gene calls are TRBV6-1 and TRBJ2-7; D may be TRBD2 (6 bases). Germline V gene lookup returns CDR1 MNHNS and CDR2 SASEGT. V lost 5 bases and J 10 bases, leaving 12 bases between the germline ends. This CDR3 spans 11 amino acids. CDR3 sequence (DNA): TGTGCCAGCAGTCCACCGGGACTCCAGTACTTC. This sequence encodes CASSPPGLQYF.